These T cell receptor beta chains were read from a single sample in a study of CD8 T cells in ankylosing spondylitis. Each CDR3 protein is one row after TCRdb ran MiXCR on the 5' RACE reads. The data show roughly 490,000 distinct CDR3 sequences, under 5.5% seen once. Sequenced input: blood, either unsorted or a sorted T cell fraction (not recorded which). The receptor set was obtained from a male donor with ankylosing spondylitis. Each CDR3 is given with its conserved first and last residue. The order of the fields is V gene, J gene, D gene, clone size, CDR3 DNA, CDR3 protein. A D gene is named only where the DNA matches it firmly. Clone size is stated in some rows and not others, as once, few, many or a class when expanded.

TRBV20-1	TRBJ2-1	TRBD2	many	TGCAGTGCTAGAGAGGGTGCTAGCGGGAGGAACAATGAGCAGTTCTTC	CSAREGASGRNNEQFF
TRBV20-1	TRBJ2-7	TRBD1	many	TGCAGTGCTAGTGACAGGGATACCTACGAGCAGTACTTC	CSASDRDTYEQYF
TRBV29-1	TRBJ2-7	NA	many	TGCAGCGTAAAAAATCTAGGCTCCGAGCAGTACTTC	CSVKNLGSEQYF
TRBV7-6	TRBJ1-5	TRBD1	many	TGTGCCAGCAGCTTACAAGGGGGCCGTCAGCCCCAGCATTTT	CASSLQGGRQPQHF
TRBV6-1	TRBJ1-1	NA	many	TGTGCCAGCACCCCCCGGGGAGTGAACACTGAAGCTTTCTTT	CASTPRGVNTEAFF
TRBV20-1	TRBJ2-2	NA	many	TGCAGTGCTAGAGTCAGAGTAAACACCGGGGAGCTGTTTTTT	CSARVRVNTGELFF
TRBV5-1	TRBJ1-4	NA	many	TGCGCCAGCAGCTTGGGGAGTGGCGAAAAACTGTTTTTT	CASSLGSGEKLFF
TRBV20-1	TRBJ2-3	NA	NA	TGCAGTGCTAGAGACCGGGGACTCCATGCCACAGATACGCAGTATTTT	CSARDRGLHATDTQYF
TRBV20-1	TRBJ1-5	NA	many	TGCAGTGCTACCGGGGGAAGGGTTCAGCCCCAGCATTTT	CSATGGRVQPQHF
TRBV6-5	TRBJ2-7	NA	many	TGTGCCAGCAGTTACTCGGGTAGGGAGGAGCAGTACTTC	CASSYSGREEQYF
TRBV5-6	TRBJ1-1	NA	many	TGTGCCAGCAGCGAGGACAGTACCTTGAACACTGAAGCTTTCTTT	CASSEDSTLNTEAFF
TRBV29-1	TRBJ2-1	TRBD2	many	TGCAGCGTTGTAGGAATGGCGGGGGTCACCTACAATGAGCAGTTCTTC	CSVVGMAGVTYNEQFF
TRBV5-1	TRBJ2-7	TRBD2	many	TGTGCCAGCAGCCGTACTAGCGGGACCTACGAGCAGTACTTC	CASSRTSGTYEQYF
TRBV6-1	TRBJ2-1	NA	many	TGTGCCAGCAGCTCTAGCCAGCTCTACAATGAGCAGTTCTTC	CASSSSQLYNEQFF
TRBV20-1	TRBJ2-5	NA	NA	TGCAGTGCTAGAGATAGCCCAGCTAGGGAGACCCAGTACTTC	CSARDSPARETQYF
TRBV28	TRBJ1-1	NA	many	TGTGCCAGCAACAACGGCATCGAAGCTTTCTTT	CASNNGIEAFF
TRBV12-3/TRBV12-4	TRBJ2-5	NA	many	TGTGCCAGCAGTTTGGACAGCTACGTGGAGACCCAGTACTTC	CASSLDSYVETQYF
TRBV7-9	TRBJ2-7	NA	many	TGTGCCAGCAGCGTCTCCGCGGAAGGCAACGAGCAGTACTTC	CASSVSAEGNEQYF
TRBV6-2/TRBV6-3	TRBJ1-5	NA	many	TGTGCCAGCAGTTACTCCCGGCAGCCCCAGCATTTT	CASSYSRQPQHF
TRBV5-1	TRBJ2-7	NA	many	TGCGCCAGCAGCTTCAGTCACGAGCAGTACTTC	CASSFSHEQYF
TRBV29-1	TRBJ2-7	TRBD1	many	TGCAGCGTTTTTCCTGGGACAGAGGGCGAGCAGTACTTC	CSVFPGTEGEQYF
TRBV24-1	TRBJ2-7	NA	NA	TGTGCCACCAGTGATTCCGAAACAGGGCACCGACGCTACGAGCAGTACTTC	CATSDSETGHRRYEQYF
TRBV6-2/TRBV6-3	TRBJ1-1	NA	many	TGTGCCAGCAGTTACGGAACAGGGAGCTGGAACACTGAAGCTTTCTTT	CASSYGTGSWNTEAFF
TRBV7-9	TRBJ2-1	NA	many	TGTGCCAGCAGCTTAGGGGCGGGGACGCGGTGGTACAATGAGCAGTTCTTC	CASSLGAGTRWYNEQFF
TRBV10-2	TRBJ1-4	TRBD1	many	TGCGCCAGCAGTGATACGACAGGGGTATCAGAAAAACTGTTTTTT	CASSDTTGVSEKLFF
TRBV27	TRBJ1-4	NA	many	TGTGCCAGCAGTTCTTATTTCAGGGAGGGTTTCGAAAAACTGTTTTTT	CASSSYFREGFEKLFF
TRBV20-1	TRBJ1-1	NA	NA	TGCAGTGCTAGAGGTGGGGGGCGCACTGAAGCTTTCTTT	CSARGGGRTEAFF
TRBV14	TRBJ1-1	NA	NA	TGTGCCAGCAGCCAAAATTGGGGAATGGCTGAAGCTTTCTTT	CASSQNWGMAEAFF
TRBV7-8	TRBJ1-1	NA	many	TGTGCCAGCAGTCACCTGGCCCCAGACACTGAAGCTTTCTTT	CASSHLAPDTEAFF
TRBV7-9	TRBJ2-5	NA	NA	TGTGCCAGCAGCTTCCGGGTCGGCTCGGGGGAGACCCAGTACTTC	CASSFRVGSGETQYF
TRBV7-2	TRBJ2-1	TRBD1	many	TGTGCCAGCAGCCCGACAGGGTCCTACAATGAGCAGTTCTTC	CASSPTGSYNEQFF
TRBV4-3	TRBJ2-5	TRBD1	few	TGCGCCAGCAGCCCAGAGTGGGCTAGGGGGCGCCGGGATTTGGAGACCCAGTACTTC	CASSPEWARGRRDLETQYF
TRBV7-9	TRBJ2-5	NA	NA	TGTGCCAGCAGCTTTTCCGGGACCCAAGAGACCCAGTACTTC	CASSFSGTQETQYF
TRBV6-2/TRBV6-3	TRBJ2-1	TRBD2	many	TGTGCCAGCAGTTACCCGAGAGGACTAGCGGGAGTGTGGAATGAGCAGTTCTTC	CASSYPRGLAGVWNEQFF
TRBV11-2	TRBJ2-5	TRBD2	many	TGTGCCAGCAGCCCCGGACTAGCGGGGAGGAAGACCCAGTACTTC	CASSPGLAGRKTQYF
TRBV18	TRBJ2-7	NA	many	TGTGCCAGCTCACCACTCCCGAGGGTGAACTACGAGCAGTACTTC	CASSPLPRVNYEQYF
TRBV5-6	TRBJ1-1	TRBD1	many	TGTGCCAGCAACACAGGGGGGCCTGAAGCTTTCTTT	CASNTGGPEAFF
TRBV5-1	TRBJ2-2	NA	many	TGCGCCAGCAGCTTCCGGGGGATCAACACCGGGGAGCTGTTTTTT	CASSFRGINTGELFF
TRBV4-2	TRBJ2-6	TRBD1	many	TGTGCCAGCAGCCAAAAGGGACAGGGTGGATCTGGGGCCAACGTCCTGACTTTC	CASSQKGQGGSGANVLTF
TRBV7-2	TRBJ1-1	TRBD1	few	TGTGCCAGCAGCCGGGACAGGGACTACACTGAAGCTTTCTTT	CASSRDRDYTEAFF
TRBV7-2	TRBJ1-2	NA	NA	TGTGCCAGCAGCCCCCAGGGGCAGGGAGGCTACACCTTC	CASSPQGQGGYTF
TRBV19	TRBJ2-1	NA	many	TGTGCCACGAACACCGGGGCTTTCTACAATGAGCAGTTCTTC	CATNTGAFYNEQFF
TRBV5-5	TRBJ2-7	TRBD1	many	TGTGCCAGCAGCTTGGGTCCCGGGACAGGGACCTACGAGCAGTACTTC	CASSLGPGTGTYEQYF
TRBV5-1	TRBJ2-1	NA	many	TGCGCCAGCAGCTTGTCTCCTCCAAACAATGAGCAGTTCTTC	CASSLSPPNNEQFF
TRBV3-1	TRBJ2-5	NA	NA	TGTGCCAGCAGCCCCAATCGGGACGGGGGATTCGATGAGACCCAGTACTTC	CASSPNRDGGFDETQYF
TRBV6-2/TRBV6-3	TRBJ2-7	NA	many	TGTGCCAGCAGCCCACCCATGAACAGGGTCGCCTCCTACGAGCAGTACTTC	CASSPPMNRVASYEQYF
TRBV5-5	TRBJ2-3	NA	many	TGTGCCAGCAGCTTGGAGACTGACTTTCAGTATTTT	CASSLETDFQYF
TRBV6-1	TRBJ1-1	NA	NA	TGTGCCAGCAGTCTCCCAACGAGAACTGAAGCTTTCTTT	CASSLPTRTEAFF